A selection of T cell receptor beta chains follows, all from one sample in a study of CD8 T cells in ankylosing spondylitis. MiXCR, run by TCRdb on the 5' RACE reads, gives a single entry per CDR3 protein. The table shows approximately 35,000 distinct CDR3 sequences, with 11% to 15% occurring only once. The sequencing input was blood. These receptor sequences come from a male donor with ankylosing spondylitis or in good health (not recorded which). Each CDR3 is given with its conserved first and last residue. The D gene is left open where the match is weak. Size values are once, few and many counts, or a class for expanded clones, and some rows have none.

D gene	V gene	clone size	J gene	CDR3 protein	CDR3 DNA
TRBD1	TRBV6-5	NA	TRBJ1-4	CASSRTGVNEKLFF	TGTGCCAGCAGTAGAACAGGGGTTAACGAAAAACTGTTTTTT
TRBD1	TRBV12-3/TRBV12-4	NA	TRBJ1-4	CASRSGQGSEKLFF	TGTGCCAGCAGATCGGGACAGGGAAGTGAAAAACTGTTTTTT
TRBD1	TRBV6-6	few	TRBJ1-4	CASSATGGNEKLFF	TGTGCCAGCAGTGCGACAGGGGGGAATGAAAAACTGTTTTTT
NA	TRBV12-3/TRBV12-4	medium-sized	TRBJ2-3	CASSFRPDTQYF	TGTGCCAGCAGTTTTCGCCCAGATACGCAGTATTTT
TRBD1	TRBV28	few	TRBJ2-3	CASSKDRAADTQYF	TGTGCCAGCAGTAAGGACAGGGCGGCAGATACGCAGTATTTT
NA	TRBV20-1	few	TRBJ1-5	CSAVSSGDQPQHF	TGCAGTGCTGTCTCCTCGGGGGATCAGCCCCAGCATTTT
NA	TRBV7-9	few	TRBJ2-2	CASSARQVEGELFF	TGTGCCAGCAGCGCCCGACAGGTTGAAGGGGAGCTGTTTTTT
NA	TRBV20-1	NA	TRBJ2-1	CSARVPGASSYNEQFF	TGCAGTGCTAGAGTGCCAGGGGCCAGCTCCTACAATGAGCAGTTCTTC
TRBD1	TRBV5-1	NA	TRBJ2-3	CASSLGDRVQNTQYF	TGCGCCAGCAGCTTGGGGGACAGGGTGCAAAATACGCAGTATTTT
NA	TRBV28	NA	TRBJ1-5	CASSSALGAQPQHF	TGTGCCAGCAGTTCGGCTCTAGGCGCGCAGCCCCAGCATTTT
NA	TRBV5-1	NA	TRBJ2-2	CASSLERSGTGELFF	TGCGCCAGCAGCTTGGAGCGGAGCGGGACCGGGGAGCTGTTTTTT
NA	TRBV12-3/TRBV12-4	NA	TRBJ2-1	CASSPRQPPNEQFF	TGTGCCAGCAGTCCCCGACAGCCCCCCAATGAGCAGTTCTTC
TRBD2	TRBV28	NA	TRBJ2-1	CASSGARTSGYRDEQFF	TGTGCCAGCAGCGGCGCGAGGACTAGCGGGTATAGGGATGAGCAGTTCTTC
NA	TRBV14	NA	TRBJ1-3	CASSSMSGVGNTIYF	TGTGCCAGCAGCTCAATGTCGGGGGTTGGAAACACCATATATTTT
NA	TRBV29-1	few	TRBJ2-7	CSVQGRYEQYF	TGCAGCGTGCAGGGTCGCTACGAGCAGTACTTC
NA	TRBV5-6	few	TRBJ2-1	CASSPRSDEQFF	TGTGCCAGCAGCCCGCGCTCGGATGAGCAGTTCTTC
NA	TRBV29-1	NA	TRBJ1-4	CSVEDLGAEKLFF	TGCAGCGTTGAAGATCTAGGTGCCGAAAAACTGTTTTTT
NA	TRBV20-1	once	TRBJ2-2	CSVPTSAVSGELFF	TGCAGTGTACCGACGAGCGCCGTGAGCGGGGAGCTGTTTTTT
NA	TRBV28	few	TRBJ2-5	CASSFRGQETQYF	TGTGCCAGCAGTTTTAGGGGCCAAGAGACCCAGTACTTC
NA	TRBV12-3/TRBV12-4	NA	TRBJ2-3	CASSLSSRTDTQYF	TGTGCCAGCAGTTTAAGCTCCCGCACAGATACGCAGTATTTT
NA	TRBV19	NA	TRBJ1-4	CASRDRDSTNEKLFF	TGTGCCAGTAGGGACAGAGATTCAACTAATGAAAAACTGTTTTTT
NA	TRBV10-3	few	TRBJ2-2	CAISGDPGELFF	TGTGCCATCAGTGGAGACCCCGGGGAGCTGTTTTTT
NA	TRBV12-3/TRBV12-4	few	TRBJ2-2	CASSLEGWMTGELFF	TGTGCCAGCAGTTTAGAGGGCTGGATGACCGGGGAGCTGTTTTTT
NA	TRBV27	few	TRBJ2-3	CASRWFSTDTQYF	TGTGCCAGCAGGTGGTTTAGCACCGATACGCAGTATTTT
NA	TRBV7-9	few	TRBJ1-1	CASSPKVGALEAFF	TGTGCCAGCAGCCCTAAAGTGGGGGCGCTTGAAGCTTTCTTT
TRBD2	TRBV5-5	few	TRBJ2-5	CASSLVRTSGSQTQYF	TGTGCCAGCAGCTTGGTCCGGACTAGCGGGAGTCAGACCCAGTACTTC
TRBD2	TRBV4-3	few	TRBJ2-5	CASSQGSGSQETQYF	TGCGCCAGCAGCCAAGGAAGCGGGAGCCAAGAGACCCAGTACTTC
NA	TRBV10-3	few	TRBJ1-1	CAISEGSTEAFF	TGTGCCATCAGTGAGGGGAGCACTGAAGCTTTCTTT
TRBD1	TRBV6-5	NA	TRBJ1-3	CASSPWTGRSDTIYF	TGTGCCAGCAGTCCCTGGACAGGGAGGTCGGACACCATATATTTT
NA	TRBV11-2	NA	TRBJ2-1	CASSATSSYNEQFF	TGTGCCAGCAGCGCCACTAGCTCCTACAATGAGCAGTTCTTC
TRBD2	TRBV28	NA	TRBJ2-1	CASSLWASGPYYNEQFF	TGTGCCAGCAGTTTATGGGCTAGCGGGCCGTACTACAATGAGCAGTTCTTC